This is a list of T cell receptor beta chains from one sample in a study of shared clonotypes between healthy human individuals. Assay used: immunoSEQ multiplex PCR; TCRdb lists only in-frame clones, some missing. The table has 900,000 to 1,200,000 clones, 75% to 85% seen once. Sequencing was carried out using memory CD4+ T cells from PBMCs. These receptors were taken from a man in his late teens or twenties in good health. Some clones in this sample may be carry-over from other donors' samples. CDR3s include the opening cysteine and the closing phenylalanine or tryptophan. A D gene is named only where the DNA matches it firmly. The size field is filled for only some rows; it gives once, few, many or a size class.

j_call,d_call,clone_size,v_call,cdr3_aa,cdr3_nt
TRBJ2-1,TRBD2,.,TRBV5-1,CASSLEIAGAYEQFF,TGCGCCAGCAGCTTGGAAATAGCGGGAGCCTATGAGCAGTTCTTC
TRBJ1-3,.,.,TRBV5-8,CASSFRGASGNTIYF,TGTGCCAGCAGCTTCAGAGGAGCCTCTGGAAACACCATATATTTT
TRBJ2-1,TRBD2,many,TRBV7-2,CASRMAGGRYNEQFF,TGTGCCAGCAGAATGGCGGGAGGGCGTTACAATGAGCAGTTCTTC
TRBJ2-4,.,.,TRBV5-1,CASSLGTGKNIQYF,TGCGCCAGCAGCTTAGGGACGGGCAAAAACATTCAGTACTTC
TRBJ1-5,.,.,TRBV28,CASSSPGTGSNQPQHF,TGTGCCAGCAGTTCTCCAGGGACCGGGAGCAATCAGCCCCAGCATTTT
TRBJ2-7,TRBD2,.,TRBV27,CASSLNLAGGPYEQYF,TGTGCCAGCAGTCTCAACCTAGCGGGAGGACCTTACGAGCAGTACTTC
TRBJ1-2,.,few,TRBV4-3,CASSQALQGSYGYTF,TGCGCCAGCAGCCAGGCATTACAGGGTTCCTATGGCTACACCTTC
TRBJ1-2,.,.,TRBV30,CAWSVLIVGLDYGYTF,TGTGCCTGGAGTGTACTTATTGTGGGGCTGGACTATGGCTACACCTTC
TRBJ1-2,.,.,TRBV28,CATGPSMGSGYTF,TGTGCCACCGGGCCCTCCATGGGATCTGGCTACACCTTC
TRBJ2-1,.,.,TRBV10-2,CASRDPGFESSYNEQFF,TGCGCCAGCAGGGATCCGGGGTTCGAGAGCTCCTACAATGAGCAGTTCTTC
TRBJ1-2,.,.,TRBV5-1,CASSKRPGPSDGYTF,TGCGCCAGCAGCAAACGTCCGGGCCCCTCGGATGGCTACACCTTC
TRBJ2-2,TRBD2,.,TRBV29-1,CSVAIELAGEVGGELFF,TGCAGCGTTGCGATTGAACTAGCGGGAGAGGTTGGCGGGGAGCTGTTTTTT
TRBJ2-3,.,few,TRBV6-1,CASSTAGYTDTQYF,TGTGCCAGCAGTACTGCGGGATACACAGATACGCAGTATTTT
TRBJ2-1,.,.,TRBV5-4,CASSSGTSSSVEQFF,TGTGCCAGCAGCTCCGGGACTTCATCTTCCGTTGAGCAGTTCTTC
TRBJ2-5,.,.,TRBV5-4,CASSFGGRMETQYF,TGTGCCAGCAGCTTCGGGGGGCGCATGGAGACCCAGTACTTC
TRBJ2-1,TRBD1,.,TRBV7-3,CASSLHRGYNEQFF,TGTGCCAGCAGCCTCCACAGGGGCTACAATGAGCAGTTCTTC
TRBJ1-3,.,.,TRBV5-6,CASSLDRGVTIYF,TGTGCCAGCAGCTTGGATAGGGGAGTCACCATATATTTT
TRBJ2-7,TRBD1,.,TRBV25-1,CDRGLEQYF,TGTGACAGGGGGCTCGAGCAGTACTTC
TRBJ2-1,TRBD2,.,TRBV10-2,CASSKAGGFVYEQFF,TGCGCCAGCAGTAAAGCGGGAGGTTTTGTTTATGAGCAGTTCTTC
TRBJ2-7,.,.,TRBV28,CASTRGAGGSYEQYF,TGTGCCAGCACCCGGGGGGCAGGGGGCTCCTACGAGCAGTACTTC
TRBJ1-6,TRBD1,.,TRBV28,CASSRQGSGSPLHF,TGTGCCAGCAGTCGACAGGGGTCGGGTTCACCCCTCCACTTT
TRBJ1-1,.,.,TRBV29-1,CSVEGGIYFTEAFF,TGCAGCGTTGAAGGGGGGATATATTTTACTGAAGCTTTCTTT
TRBJ2-1,TRBD2,.,TRBV5-1,CASSLGLADYNEQFF,TGCGCCAGCAGCCTGGGACTAGCGGATTACAATGAGCAGTTCTTC
TRBJ2-4,TRBD1,.,TRBV29-1,CSVEGPGGQNIQYF,TGCAGCGTTGAGGGGCCAGGGGGCCAAAACATTCAGTACTTC
TRBJ1-2,.,.,TRBV19,CASSRGPVDGYTF,TGTGCCAGTAGCCGGGGGCCGGTTGATGGCTACACCTTC
TRBJ1-1,.,.,TRBV19,CASSYDRNTEAFF,TGTGCCAGTAGTTACGACAGGAACACTGAAGCTTTCTTT
TRBJ2-7,TRBD2,few,TRBV9,CASSSGPGLAPGGQQYF,TGTGCCAGCAGCTCGGGACCGGGACTAGCTCCCGGGGGGCAGCAGTACTTC
TRBJ2-3,TRBD1,.,TRBV19,CASRNRDRHTDTQYF,TGTGCCAGTAGGAACCGGGACAGACACACAGATACGCAGTATTTT
TRBJ2-3,TRBD2,.,TRBV9,CASSVRTSGSLGTDTQYF,TGTGCCAGCAGCGTACGGACTAGCGGGAGTTTGGGCACAGATACGCAGTATTTT
TRBJ1-1,.,few,TRBV2,CASSFGENTEAFF,TGTGCCAGCAGTTTTGGAGAGAACACTGAAGCTTTCTTT
TRBJ2-1,.,.,TRBV7-2,CASSLGALGFF,TGTGCCAGCAGTTTAGGCGCATTAGGGTTCTTC
TRBJ2-5,TRBD2,.,TRBV4-2,CASRGGASGRAQETQYF,TGTGCCAGCAGGGGGGGGGCTAGCGGGAGGGCCCAAGAGACCCAGTACTTC
TRBJ2-1,.,.,TRBV27,CASSPMTGGSYNEQFF,TGTGCCAGCAGTCCCATGACCGGCGGCTCCTACAATGAGCAGTTCTTC